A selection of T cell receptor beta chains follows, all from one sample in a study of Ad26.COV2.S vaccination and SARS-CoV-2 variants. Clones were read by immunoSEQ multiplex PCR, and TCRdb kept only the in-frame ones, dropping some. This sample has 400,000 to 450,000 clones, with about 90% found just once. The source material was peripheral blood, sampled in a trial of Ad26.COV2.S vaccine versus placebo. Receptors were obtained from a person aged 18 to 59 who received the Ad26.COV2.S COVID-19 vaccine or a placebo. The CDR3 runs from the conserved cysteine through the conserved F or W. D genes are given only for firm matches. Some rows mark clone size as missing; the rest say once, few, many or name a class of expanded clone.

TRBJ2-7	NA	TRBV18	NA	TGTGCCAGCTCACCACCGGCCTCCTACGAGCAGTACTTC	CASSPPASYEQYF
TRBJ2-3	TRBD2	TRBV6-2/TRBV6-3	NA	TGTGCCAGCAGCCCGGGGTTCGGGAGGGTTGCAGATACGCAGTATTTT	CASSPGFGRVADTQYF
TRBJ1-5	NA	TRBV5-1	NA	TGCGCCAGCAGCTTCCGCAAGGTAGGGAATAGCAATCAGCCCCAGCATTTT	CASSFRKVGNSNQPQHF
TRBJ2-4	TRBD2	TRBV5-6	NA	TGTGCCAGCAGCTCTTTAGCGGGCCTAGCCAAAAACATTCAGTACTTC	CASSSLAGLAKNIQYF
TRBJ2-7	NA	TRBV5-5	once	TGTGCCAGCAGCTTGGCCAGGTACTCCTACGAGCAGTACTTC	CASSLARYSYEQYF
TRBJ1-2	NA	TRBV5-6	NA	TGTGCCAGCAGCTTGGATGGGTTGTCTAACTATGGCTACACCTTC	CASSLDGLSNYGYTF
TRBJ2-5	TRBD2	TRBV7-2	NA	TGTGCCAGCAGCCCCCTAGCGGGGAAAGAGACCCAGTACTTC	CASSPLAGKETQYF
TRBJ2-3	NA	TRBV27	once	TGTGCCAGCAGTCTTTGGGGCAGAGACACAGATACGCAGTATTTT	CASSLWGRDTDTQYF
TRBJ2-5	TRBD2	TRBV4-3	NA	TGCGCCAGCAGCCAAGGGACTAGCGGGAGTCGGCGAGAGACCCAGTACTTC	CASSQGTSGSRRETQYF
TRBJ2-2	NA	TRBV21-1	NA	TGTGCCAGCAGCACCTATGACTACACCGGGGAGCTGTTTTTT	CASSTYDYTGELFF
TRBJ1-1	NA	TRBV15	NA	TGTGCCACCAGCATTCGGCGGGGGAACACTGAAGCTTTCTTT	CATSIRRGNTEAFF
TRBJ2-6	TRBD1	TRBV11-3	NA	TGTGCCAGCAGATCGGACAGGAGAACTGGTGGGGCCAACGTCCTGACTTTC	CASRSDRRTGGANVLTF
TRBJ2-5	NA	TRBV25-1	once	TGTGCCAGCAGTGAGTTGGGGTCGGGAGAGACCCAGTACTTC	CASSELGSGETQYF
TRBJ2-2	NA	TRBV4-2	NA	TGTGCCAGCAGCCAAGGGGGCGGCTCGAACACCGGGGAGCTGTTTTTT	CASSQGGGSNTGELFF
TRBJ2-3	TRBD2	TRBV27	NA	TGTGCCAGCAGTTTGGGGACTAGAGATACGCAGTATTTT	CASSLGTRDTQYF
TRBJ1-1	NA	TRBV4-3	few	TGCGCCAGCAGCCAAGATTTAGGGACACCTAACACTGAAGCTTTCTTT	CASSQDLGTPNTEAFF
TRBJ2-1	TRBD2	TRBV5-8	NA	TGTGCCAGCAGCACCGGGACTAGCGGGATGGATGAGCAGTTCTTC	CASSTGTSGMDEQFF
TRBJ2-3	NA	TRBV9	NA	TGTGCCAGCGATGGGGGTGCTAGCACAGATACGCAGTATTTT	CASDGGASTDTQYF
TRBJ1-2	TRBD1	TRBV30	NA	TGTGCCTGGAGAAGGGACAGGGGGCAGAGAGGCTACACCTTC	CAWRRDRGQRGYTF
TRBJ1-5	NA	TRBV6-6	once	TGTGCCAGCAGTTACAGCCCGACAGAAAGCAATCAGCCCCAGCATTTT	CASSYSPTESNQPQHF
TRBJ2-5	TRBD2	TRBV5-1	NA	TGCGCCAGCAGCTTGAGGGCTAGCGGCAAAGAGACCCAGTACTTC	CASSLRASGKETQYF
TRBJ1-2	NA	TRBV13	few	TGTGCCAGCAGCCCCCGGGGGGGTTGGGACTATGGCTACACCTTC	CASSPRGGWDYGYTF
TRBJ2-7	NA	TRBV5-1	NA	TGCGCCAGCAGCCCGGGGACTCAAACCTACGAGCAGTACTTC	CASSPGTQTYEQYF
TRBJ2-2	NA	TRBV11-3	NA	TGTGCCAGCAGCCCCATCGGTTTGGCCGGGGAGCTGTTTTTT	CASSPIGLAGELFF
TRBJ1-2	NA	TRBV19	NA	TGTGCCAGTAAGCTACAGGAGAGGGGGTTCTATGGCTACACCTTC	CASKLQERGFYGYTF
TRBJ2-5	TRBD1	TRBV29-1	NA	TGCAGCGGACAGGGGGTCGAAGAGACCCAGTACTTC	CSGQGVEETQYF
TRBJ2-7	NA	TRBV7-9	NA	TGTGCCAGCAGCTTAGGAGGGGGTTCCTACGAGCAGTACTTC	CASSLGGGSYEQYF
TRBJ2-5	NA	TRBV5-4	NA	TGTGCCAGCAGCCCCGCAGGGGGGGCGGGCGGGGAGACCCAGTACTTC	CASSPAGGAGGETQYF